These T cell receptor beta chains were read from a single sample in a study of T cells in Graves' hyperthyroidism and ophthalmopathy. TCRdb itself ran the multiplex PCR reads through MiXCR, one entry per CDR3 protein. Seen here are approximately 610,000 distinct CDR3 sequences, around 15% observed once, and the top ten hold about 4.5%. The sequencing input was blood. These receptors originate from a woman in her thirties or forties with Graves' ophthalmopathy. The CDR3 runs from the conserved cysteine through the conserved F or W. A D gene is named only where the DNA matches it firmly. Not all rows give a size; the values are once, few, many and, for expanded clones, a class.

>TRBV10-3|TRBJ1-5|few|NA
CASSAPGSNQPQHF
TGTGCCAGCAGCGCCCCCGGTAGCAATCAGCCCCAGCATTTT
>TRBV28|TRBJ2-7|many|NA
CASSPRVTYEQYF
TGTGCCAGCAGTCCCAGGGTGACCTACGAGCAGTACTTC
>TRBV28|TRBJ1-6|few|NA
CASSPRGVSYNSPLHF
TGTGCCAGCAGCCCCCGGGGGGTCTCCTATAATTCACCCCTCCACTTT
>TRBV19|TRBJ1-1|many|NA
CASSIRLEEVNTEAFF
TGTGCCAGTAGTATAAGGTTAGAGGAGGTGAACACTGAAGCTTTCTTT
>TRBV28|TRBJ1-5|many|NA
CATDTYSNQPQHF
TGTGCCACGGACACGTATAGCAATCAGCCCCAGCATTTT
>TRBV7-3|TRBJ1-1|many|NA
CASSLTYTEAFF
TGTGCCAGCAGCTTGACTTACACTGAAGCTTTCTTT
>TRBV12-3/TRBV12-4|TRBJ1-5|many|NA
CASSFLADYSNQPQHF
TGTGCCAGCAGTTTCTTGGCAGATTATAGCAATCAGCCCCAGCATTTT
>TRBV29-1|TRBJ2-7|many|TRBD2
CSADGTSGSNSYEQYF
TGCAGCGCCGATGGGACTAGCGGGTCCAACTCCTACGAGCAGTACTTC
>TRBV10-3|TRBJ2-5|NA|TRBD1
CAIRGTGDAETQYF
TGTGCCATCCGAGGGACAGGGGATGCAGAGACCCAGTACTTC
>TRBV12-5|TRBJ1-2|many|TRBD1
CASGLVVDRASPYGYTF
TGTGCTAGTGGTTTGGTAGTAGACAGGGCAAGCCCCTATGGCTACACCTTC
>TRBV6-5|TRBJ1-6|many|NA
CASSYSRHNNSPLHF
TGTGCCAGCAGTTACTCGCGACACAATAATTCACCCCTCCACTTT
>TRBV28|TRBJ2-7|many|TRBD2
CASAAGDYYEQYF
TGTGCCAGCGCCGCGGGAGACTACTACGAGCAGTACTTC
>TRBV28|TRBJ1-1|many|NA
CASSLPGTGAEAFF
TGTGCCAGCAGTTTACCAGGGACCGGGGCAGAAGCTTTCTTT
>TRBV12-3/TRBV12-4|TRBJ2-7|many|NA
CASSRPGFYEQYF
TGTGCCAGCAGCCGACCGGGATTCTACGAGCAGTACTTC
>TRBV11-3|TRBJ2-5|many|NA
CASSLEGRKETQYF
TGTGCCAGCAGCTTAGAAGGCAGAAAAGAGACCCAGTACTTC
>TRBV6-2/TRBV6-3|TRBJ1-1|many|NA
CASSYLGEGEAFF
TGTGCCAGCAGTTACCTAGGCGAAGGTGAAGCTTTCTTT
>TRBV28|TRBJ1-1|many|NA
CASSLMSPHEAFF
TGTGCCAGCAGTTTAATGTCCCCACACGAAGCTTTCTTT
>TRBV28|TRBJ1-1|many|NA
CGLSGPMNTEAFF
TGTGGCTTGAGCGGGCCAATGAACACTGAAGCTTTCTTT
>TRBV28|TRBJ1-2|NA|TRBD1
CASGTGGRYGYTF
TGTGCCAGCGGGACAGGGGGGCGCTATGGCTACACCTTC
>TRBV28|TRBJ2-5|many|TRBD1
CASSLDRGLETQYF
TGTGCCAGCAGTTTGGACAGGGGGCTAGAGACCCAGTACTTC
>TRBV3-1|TRBJ2-4|few|NA
CASSQDGQGAKNIQYF
TGTGCCAGCAGCCAAGATGGGCAGGGAGCCAAAAACATTCAGTACTTC
>TRBV6-2/TRBV6-3|TRBJ2-5|many|TRBD2
CASSLAGGTQYF
TGTGCCAGCTCACTAGCGGGAGGGACCCAGTACTTC
>TRBV20-1|TRBJ1-1|NA|TRBD1
CSAPQGALVEAFF
TGCAGTGCTCCACAGGGGGCGCTTGTTGAAGCTTTCTTT
>TRBV6-1|TRBJ1-1|NA|NA
CASSERQGNTEAFF
TGTGCCAGCAGTGAACGTCAGGGCAACACTGAAGCTTTCTTT
>TRBV29-1|TRBJ2-7|many|TRBD2
CSVGTSGRGEQYF
TGCAGCGTTGGGACTAGCGGGAGAGGCGAGCAGTACTTC
>TRBV20-1|TRBJ2-7|few|NA
CSARDLRRGNPYEQYF
TGCAGTGCTAGAGATCTCAGGAGGGGTAACCCCTACGAGCAGTACTTC
>TRBV29-1|TRBJ2-7|many|NA
CSVALDQGSPYEQYF
TGCAGCGTTGCTCTAGACCAGGGCTCTCCCTACGAGCAGTACTTC
>TRBV20-1|TRBJ1-5|NA|NA
CSAEGQDRNQPQHF
TGCAGTGCGGAGGGGCAGGACCGCAATCAGCCCCAGCATTTT
>TRBV6-5|TRBJ2-2|many|NA
CASSTTQEGNELFF
TGTGCCAGCAGTACTACGCAGGAAGGCAACGAGCTGTTTTTT
>TRBV3-1|TRBJ1-1|many|TRBD1
CASSPNRDSWPNTEAFF
TGTGCCAGCAGCCCGAACCGGGACAGTTGGCCGAACACTGAAGCTTTCTTT
>TRBV6-5|TRBJ1-2|many|NA
CASSYGGPNYGYTF
TGTGCCAGCAGTTACGGCGGCCCGAACTATGGCTACACCTTC
>TRBV6-2/TRBV6-3|TRBJ2-2|many|NA
CASSYSRVGGANTGELFF
TGTGCCAGCAGTTACTCGCGAGTCGGGGGAGCGAACACCGGGGAGCTGTTTTTT
>TRBV19|TRBJ2-5|many|TRBD2
CASSLKRGEETQYF
TGTGCCAGTAGTTTAAAGCGGGGAGAAGAGACCCAGTACTTC
>TRBV12-3/TRBV12-4|TRBJ2-2|many|NA
CASELENRQGELFF
TGTGCCAGTGAACTCGAAAACAGACAGGGGGAGCTGTTTTTT
>TRBV20-1|TRBJ2-7|NA|TRBD2
CSARVLQGLARETYEQYF
TGCAGTGCTAGAGTTCTTCAGGGACTAGCGCGAGAAACCTACGAGCAGTACTTC
>TRBV5-1|TRBJ2-7|many|NA
CASSLENRPYEQYF
TGCGCCAGCAGCCTGGAAAACCGTCCCTACGAGCAGTACTTC
>TRBV19|TRBJ1-5|few|NA
CASRQGYQPQHF
TGTGCCAGTAGGCAGGGCTATCAGCCCCAGCATTTT
>TRBV7-2|TRBJ2-1|few|TRBD2
CASSYSGRSNEQFF
TGTGCCAGCAGCTATAGCGGGAGGTCAAATGAGCAGTTCTTC
>TRBV12-3/TRBV12-4|TRBJ2-7|many|NA
CASGDYEQYF
TGTGCCAGCGGGGACTACGAGCAGTACTTC
>TRBV6-5|TRBJ2-5|many|TRBD2
CASSSAAAGGQETQYF
TGTGCCAGCAGTTCCGCGGCGGCGGGAGGTCAAGAGACCCAGTACTTC
>TRBV9|TRBJ2-3|few|NA
CASSPGGGLTDTQYF
TGTGCCAGCAGCCCCGGAGGGGGGTTGACAGATACGCAGTATTTT
>TRBV11-2|TRBJ2-2|few|NA
CASSLMTTLTGELFF
TGTGCCAGCAGCTTGATGACAACCTTGACCGGGGAGCTGTTTTTT
>TRBV11-2|TRBJ2-5|NA|TRBD1
CASSSRTPGQGAEKTQYF
TGTGCCAGCAGCTCGAGAACACCGGGACAGGGGGCGGAAAAGACCCAGTACTTC
>TRBV29-1|TRBJ2-5|few|TRBD1
CSVEPGQLQETQYF
TGCAGCGTAGAACCGGGACAGCTACAAGAGACCCAGTACTTC
>TRBV27|TRBJ2-2|many|TRBD1
CASSAPTGLAGELFF
TGTGCCAGCAGTGCTCCGACAGGGCTCGCCGGGGAGCTGTTTTTT
>TRBV7-2|TRBJ1-1|many|NA
CASSFAGWNTEAFF
TGTGCCAGCAGCTTTGCGGGATGGAACACTGAAGCTTTCTTT
>TRBV7-2|TRBJ2-2|NA|NA
CSSSFLPPNTGELFF
TGTTCCAGCAGCTTTCTCCCCCCGAACACCGGGGAGCTGTTTTTT
>TRBV5-6|TRBJ2-7|few|NA
CASSPTISYEQYF
TGTGCCAGCAGCCCAACAATCTCCTACGAGCAGTACTTC
>TRBV20-1|TRBJ2-5|many|TRBD2
CSARGSGRAQGETQYF
TGCAGTGCTAGAGGGAGCGGGAGGGCCCAAGGGGAGACCCAGTACTTC
>TRBV20-1|TRBJ1-2|few|TRBD1
CSARDPRDRSYGYTF
TGCAGTGCTAGAGACCCGAGGGACAGAAGCTATGGCTACACCTTC